A single sample gave rise to the 8 T cell receptor beta chains below, sequenced in a study of T-cell memory formation after mild COVID-19. In TCRdb, the 5' RACE reads were re-called with MiXCR into one record per CDR3 protein. The table has hundreds of thousands of distinct CDR3 sequences, around 15% seen once. Sequenced sample: PBMCs or a T cell subset sorted from them (not recorded which). The receptors were gathered from a man between 18 and 35 years old who had mild COVID-19 (a few samples of this study predate the infection). Cell type and time point are not known.

V usage is TRBV6-1 and J usage is TRBJ2-7, with 8 nucleotides matching TRBD1. CDR1 MNHNS and CDR2 SASEGT come from the germline V gene. V lost 6 bases and J lost 2; bases outside the gene matches: 3. This CDR3 comprises 13 residues. DNA for the CDR3: TGTGCCAGCAGAGGACAGGGACCCTACGAGCAGTACGTC. Encoded protein: CASRGQGPYEQYV.

The rearrangement uses TRBV27 and TRBJ1-1; D remains ambiguous. CDR1 is MNHEY and CDR2 is SMNVEV in the germline V gene (reference sequence). The CDR3 contains 13 residues. V was cut by 3 bases and J by 0 bases, with 5 bases left in between. The DNA of the CDR3 is TGTGCCAGCAGTTTCCTTATGAACACTGAAGCTTTCTTT. Protein product: CASSFLMNTEAFF.

The chain links TRBV20-1 to TRBJ2-5, with D hard to call. The CDR3 is 14 amino acids. Germline V gene sequence: CDR1 DFQATT, CDR2 SNEGSKA (reference sequence). The V end lost 0 bases, the J end lost 1 base, and 9 bases lay between the germline ends. CDR3 loop: CSARDLFSQETQYF. CDR3 DNA: TGCAGTGCTAGAGATCTGTTCAGCCAAGAGACCCAGTACTTC.

This clonotype was seen many times. This rearrangement joins TRBV4-1 to TRBJ2-5; D perhaps matches TRBD1 (7 bases). V lost 1 base and J 7 bases, leaving 10 bases between the germline ends. Germline-derived CDR1 and CDR2 are MGHRA and YSYEKL. The CDR3 runs 13 residues. The CDR3 sequence: CASSQGQGGTQYF. Here the CDR3 DNA reads TGCGCCAGCAGCCAAGGACAGGGAGGGACCCAGTACTTC.

In its sample, this clonotype was seen once. The rearrangement links TRBV21-1 to TRBJ2-5. TRBV21-1 is termed a pseudogene. The CDR3 spans 11 residues. The CDR3 DNA is TGTGCCAGCAGCAACTTGGAGACCCAGTACTTC. Translation gives CASSNLETQYF.

The sample holds a few counts of this clonotype. The chain employs TRBV12-3 or TRBV12-4 and TRBJ2-7, with TRBD2 as a possible D gene (8 bases). This CDR3 has 14 residues. V was clipped by 6 bases and J by 8 bases, with 20 bases between them. CDR3 residues: CASSLGTRGPKQYF. In nucleotides, the CDR3 is TGTGCCAGCAGCCTCGGGACTAGGGGGCCTAAGCAGTACTTC.

This clonotype showed up just a few times. The rearrangement uses TRBV12-3 or TRBV12-4 and TRBJ2-3, with 7 bases lining up with TRBD1. This CDR3 has 14 residues. J lost 0 bases, V lost 6 bases, and 3 bases had no gene match. CDR3 loop: CASRVTGSTDTQYF. In DNA, the CDR3 is TGTGCCAGCAGAGTGACAGGGAGCACAGATACGCAGTATTTT.

The chain employs TRBV3-1 and TRBJ1-1; D unclear. V was pared by 6 bases and J by 5 bases, with 10 bases between. Germline CDR1 and CDR2: LGHDT and YNNKEL (reference sequence). The CDR3 runs 12 residues. CDR3 in DNA: TGTGCCAGCAGACTCGGAGTAACTGAAGCTTTCTTT. Protein product: CASRLGVTEAFF.